The entry below describes one T cell receptor beta chain. The sample comes from a study of blood T cell repertoires in COVID-19. About the study: Sites in the United States, Italy and Spain provided acute and convalescent COVID-19 samples. The analysed material was cDNA or gDNA that came from T cells, B-cell-depleted T cells, or PBMCs.

In the authors' methods: Amplifying reference gene primers gave estimates of nucleated cell counts. Repertoires were generated with immunoSEQ multiplex PCR, while TCRdb's copy carries only in-frame clones and drops some. V and J calls and clone size are those listed in that table; D and trimming were worked out from the DNA. The sample lists about 380,000 clones, roughly 89% occurring once. This receptor was identified in a man aged 18 to 35 with active or convalescent COVID-19. The sample taken for sequencing was peripheral blood.

The CDR3 DNA follows: TGTGCCAGCAGCCAGTGGACAGGGGGCATGCGAAATCAGCCCCAGCATTTT. Protein product: CASSQWTGGMRNQPQHF. The chain recombines TRBV7-2 with TRBJ1-5, with 11 bases fitting TRBD1. Germline CDR1 reads SGHTA; CDR2 reads FQGNSA. Trimming removed 5 bases from V and 4 bases from J; junction bases left unmatched: 10. The CDR3 loop spans 17 amino acids.